There are many counts of the clone carrying this T cell receptor beta chain. Its target is unknown. V lost 0 bases and J 7 bases, leaving 12 bases between the germline ends. Germline CDR1 DFQATT, CDR2 SNEGSKA (reference sequence). The CDR3 loop spans 13 amino acids. These data belong to a study of naive and memory T cell subsets. Study observations and caveats: The power law exponent of TCR abundance differed between naive and memory cells.

Both TRBC1 and TRBC2 were covered by a beta constant-region primer of two equimolar oligonucleotides. The ligated cDNA underwent four PCR rounds using SP2 and nested alpha and beta constant-region primers. One entry per CDR3 protein, called by TCRdb with MiXCR from the UMI-ligation and nested PCR reads. The sample includes some 80,000 distinct CDR3 sequences, over 8.5% of them seen just once. CD4 T cells were positively selected, then CD8 T cells from the CD4-negative fraction. Four subsets defined by CD45RA and CD27 were sorted after CD3, CD4, CD8 and live/dead staining. Sequencing was done on a sample of naive CD8+ T cells from blood. The receptor was isolated from a human donor in good health. V usage is TRBV20-1 and J usage is TRBJ1-1; no reliable D call. The CDR3 loop reads CSARDRGSLEAFF. The CDR3 DNA is TGCAGTGCTAGAGATCGAGGCAGCCTTGAAGCTTTCTTT.